The 22 T cell receptor beta chains presented below share a single source sample, sequenced in a study of identifying expanded T cells in peripheral blood. Generated by immunoSEQ multiplex PCR, the TCRdb table keeps only in-frame clones and is missing some. The data show roughly 100,000 clones, 80% to 90% seen once. Sample: blood. These TCRs come from a person aged 18 to 75 in good health.

This clone was seen a single time. The J gene is TRBJ1-4, the V gene TRBV6-5; D uncertain. Germline CDR1 and CDR2: MNHEY and SVGAGI. V was cut by 10 bases and J by 7 bases, with 10 bases left in between. The CDR3 has 11 amino acids. This CDR3 reads CATRAGEKLFF. The CDR3 region has the DNA TGTGCCACCCGAGCCGGTGAAAAACTGTTTTTT.

Comment on this clone: At one end the junction does not follow the germline gene, possibly because of a read error. The CDR3 protein is CAGSYWGNSYNSPLHF. Here the CDR3 DNA reads TGTGCCGGCAGTTACTGGGGTAACTCCTATAATTCACCCCTCCACTTT. The chain employs TRBV6-5 and TRBJ1-6; no clear D. CDR3 size: 16 residues. Germline CDR1 and CDR2: MNHEY and SVGAGI.

The chain has TRBV11-2 and TRBJ1-2; 10 bases are shared with TRBD1. The CDR3 is 14 residues long. Unmatched junction bases numbered 8, after V lost 1 base and J lost 12 bases. The germline V gene has CDR1 SGHAT and CDR2 FQNNGV. The CDR3 nucleotides are TGTGCCAGCAGCTTAGTGGGGGGACAGGGGCCTCACACCTTC. As protein: CASSLVGGQGPHTF.

The chain uses TRBV28 and TRBJ2-3; D gene ambiguous. This CDR3 spans 13 amino acids. Trimming shortened V by 11 bases and J by 6 bases, and 18 bases separated the two germline ends. CDR1 is MDHEN and CDR2 is SYDVKM in the germline V gene. The CDR3 region has the DNA TGTGCCGTCCCTGGGCTATCTGAGGATACGCAGTATTTT. Amino acid sequence: CAVPGLSEDTQYF.

V usage is TRBV13 and J usage is TRBJ1-5, with D perhaps matching TRBD1 (5 bases). V gave up 5 bases and J gave up 16 bases, with 15 bases separating them. In germline, CDR1 is PRHDT, CDR2 FYEKMQ (reference sequence). CDR3 length: 11 amino acids. CDR3 sequence (DNA): TGTGCCAGCAGCGGTGGGGGTACCTTACATTTT. Protein: CASSGGGTLHF.

The genes are TRBV7-9 and TRBJ2-1; D tentatively fits TRBD1 or TRBD2 (5 bases each). The CDR3 has 17 amino acids. Germline V CDR1 and CDR2: SEHNR, FQNEAQ (reference sequence). V lost 5 bases, J lost 6 bases, and 23 bases lay in between. CDR3: CASSLGRPDRRGNEQFF. The CDR3 DNA reads as TGTGCCAGCAGCCTGGGACGGCCCGATCGTCGAGGCAATGAGCAGTTCTTC.

The chain employs TRBV7-2 and TRBJ2-1; D may be TRBD1 (5 bases). Per germline, CDR1 SGHTA and CDR2 FQGNSA. The CDR3 totals 15 residues. V was clipped by 1 base and J by 0 bases, with 7 bases between them. The DNA for the CDR3 is TGTGCCAGCAGCTTAGACAGGAGCTCCTACAATGAGCAGTTCTTC. It yields the protein CASSLDRSSYNEQFF. The whole variable domain, filled in from reference TRBV7-2 and TRBJ2-1, reads GAGVSQSPSNKVTEKGKDVELRCDPISGHTALYWYRQSLGQGLEFLIYFQGNSAPDKSGLPSDRFSAERTGGSVSTLTIQRTQQEDSAVYLCASSLDRSSYNEQFFGPGTRLTVL.

The chain couples TRBV5-5 to TRBJ2-7, with 9 bases that match TRBD1. The CDR3 loop spans 15 amino acids. Germline values: CDR1 SGHKS, CDR2 YYEKEE (reference sequence). The junction had 7 bases not matched to a gene; V was cut back by 2 bases and J by 4 bases. CDR3 in amino acids: CASSLGQGTWYEQYF. DNA of the CDR3: TGTGCCAGCAGCTTAGGACAGGGGACTTGGTACGAGCAGTACTTC. Variable domain in full (rest from reference TRBV5-5 and TRBJ2-7): DAGVTQSPTHLIKTRGQQVTLRCSPISGHKSVSWYQQVLGQGPQFIFQYYEKEERGRGNFPDRFSARQFPNYSSELNVNALLLGDSALYLCASSLGQGTWYEQYFGPGTRLTVT.

This chain joins TRBV5-1 and TRBJ2-3; possible D gene TRBD2, 6 bases. Germline CDR1 SGHRS, CDR2 YFSETQ. V lost 0 bases and J lost 3, with 20 bases in between. The CDR3 has 18 residues. The CDR3 here is CASSLGWSGPGGTDTQYF. The DNA of the CDR3 is TGCGCCAGCAGCTTGGGATGGTCGGGCCCCGGAGGGACAGATACGCAGTATTTT.

The V and J genes are TRBV6-6 and TRBJ1-2; the match to TRBD1 covers 8 bases. Unmatched junction bases numbered 6, after V lost 6 bases and J lost 6 bases. CDR3 length: 13 residues. Germline CDR1 and CDR2: MNHNY and SVGAGI (reference sequence). CDR3 amino acids: CASRRQGSNGYTF. CDR3 bases: TGTGCCAGCAGGAGACAGGGGTCGAATGGCTACACCTTC.

The chain carries TRBV5-1 and TRBJ2-3, with 8 bases lining up with TRBD1. Germline assignment: CDR1 SGHRS and CDR2 YFSETQ. There are 15 residues in the CDR3. Trimming removed 4 bases from V and 5 bases from J; junction bases left unmatched: 9. The CDR3 region is CASSLVAGGIDTQYF. The CDR3 DNA reads as TGCGCCAGCAGCCTGGTCGCAGGGGGCATAGATACGCAGTATTTT.

J is TRBJ1-2 and V is TRBV18, with 9 bases aligning to TRBD1. Germline loops: CDR1 KGHSH, CDR2 LQKENI. The trim removed 3 bases at V and 6 bases at J, leaving 2 bases unmatched. The CDR3 contains 13 residues. Here the CDR3 DNA reads TGTGCCAGCTCACCTCGACAGGGGGATGGCTACACCTTC. Amino acids: CASSPRQGDGYTF.

The chain is built from TRBV7-2 and TRBJ1-1, with D possibly matching TRBD1 (5 bases). The V gene lost 1 base and the J gene lost 2 bases, with 14 bases spanning the gap. Per germline, CDR1 SGHTA and CDR2 FQGNSA. The CDR3 has 16 residues. In DNA form, the CDR3 reads TGTGCCAGCAGCTTAGGGGGGACCTTTAGAAACACTGAAGCTTTCTTT. Translation: CASSLGGTFRNTEAFF.

Only one count was recorded for this clone. This chain links TRBV6-6 with TRBJ2-2; 9 bases fit TRBD1. Germline V gene sequence: CDR1 MNHNY, CDR2 SVGAGI (reference sequence). This CDR3 region has 14 residues. Trimming took 11 bases from V and 5 from J; bases not matched to a gene: 9. The CDR3: CAGLPGQGTGELFF. Written as DNA, the CDR3 is TGTGCCGGCTTACCGGGACAGGGTACCGGGGAGCTGTTTTTT.

The chain combines TRBV4-3 with TRBJ2-7; D uncertain. Trimming shortened V by 1 base and J by 6 bases, and 10 bases separated the two germline ends. The germline gives CDR1 LGHNA, CDR2 YSLEER. The CDR3 is 13 amino acids. CDR3 nucleotide sequence: TGCGCCAGCAGCCAAGTTAAACGGTCCGAGCAGTACTTC. This gives the protein CASSQVKRSEQYF.

The chain joins TRBV7-9 to TRBJ1-5; the D gene is possibly TRBD1 (5 bases). V dropped 2 bases and J dropped 7 bases, with 15 bases sitting between them. This CDR3 comprises 15 residues. Germline CDR1 SEHNR, CDR2 FQNEAQ (reference sequence). CDR3 sequence: CASSLFGAGEQPQHF. The CDR3 region has the DNA TGTGCCAGCAGCTTATTCGGGGCCGGGGAGCAGCCCCAGCATTTT.

The V and J genes are TRBV9 and TRBJ1-2; no firm D call. Per the germline V gene, CDR1 is SGDLS and CDR2 is YYNGEE. The CDR3 length is 16 residues. Trimming pared 3 bases from V and 6 bases from J, leaving 21 bases between. This chain's CDR3 is CASSDTHLGNWDGYTF. DNA for the CDR3: TGTGCCAGCAGCGACACGCATTTGGGGAATTGGGATGGCTACACCTTC.

This clone was picked up one time. The chain joins TRBV7-8 to TRBJ2-7; possibly TRBD1 for D (6 bases). The CDR3 is made up of 16 amino acids. CDR1 and CDR2 from the germline V gene are SGHVS and FQNEAQ. V was cut by 2 bases and J by 3 bases, with 17 bases left in between. The CDR3 is CASSLRGWGSSYEQYF. The CDR3 bases are TGTGCCAGCAGCTTAAGGGGGTGGGGCAGCAGCTACGAGCAGTACTTC. Supplemented by reference TRBV7-8 and TRBJ2-7, the full variable domain reads GAGVSQSPRYKVAKRGQDVALRCDPISGHVSLFWYQQALGQGPEFLTYFQNEAQLDKSGLPSDRFFAERPEGSVSTLKIQRTQQEDSAVYLCASSLRGWGSSYEQYFGPGTRLTVT.

V and J are TRBV15 and TRBJ2-3, with D perhaps TRBD1 or TRBD2 (6 bases each). The CDR3 is 16 amino acids. Trimming took off 3 bases at V and 3 bases at J, with 16 bases between the two ends. Looked up from germline, CDR1 is LNHNV and CDR2 is YYDKDF (reference sequence). The CDR3 DNA is TGTGCCACCAGCAGGGATGGGGGGCTTAGTACAGATACGCAGTATTTT. Its translation is CATSRDGGLSTDTQYF. Complete variable domain (other parts from reference TRBV15 and TRBJ2-3): DAMVIQNPRYQVTQFGKPVTLSCSQTLNHNVMYWYQQKSSQAPKLLFHYYDKDFNNEADTPDNFQSRRPNTSFCFLDIRSPGLGDTAMYLCATSRDGGLSTDTQYFGPGTRLTVL.

CDR3 region: CASSDPGQGETGELFF. The DNA of the CDR3 is TGCGCCAGCAGTGACCCGGGACAGGGAGAAACCGGGGAGCTGTTTTTT. The V gene is TRBV10-1, the J gene TRBJ2-2; 9 bases map to TRBD1. Unmatched junction bases numbered 7, after V lost 3 bases and J lost 5 bases. Germline lookup yields CDR1 WNHNN and CDR2 SYGVQD (reference sequence). This CDR3 is 16 amino acids long.

This chain joins TRBV19 and TRBJ1-6; TRBD1 might be the D (6 bases). Trimming removed 1 base from V and 19 bases from J, with 23 bases in between. Germline CDR1 is LNHDA and CDR2 is SQIVND (reference sequence). The CDR3 is 15 amino acids. CDR3: CASSIVHTGPFDPHF. The CDR3, as DNA: TGTGCCAGTAGTATAGTTCATACAGGGCCGTTTGACCCACACTTT. Looking up the rest from reference TRBV19 and TRBJ1-6 gives the full variable domain: DGGITQSPKYLFRKEGQNVTLSCEQNLNHDAMYWYRQDPGQGLRLIYYSQIVNDFQKGDIAEGYSVSREKKESFPLTVTSAQKNPTAFYLCASSIVHTGPFDPHFGNGTRLTVT.

The V and J genes are TRBV4-3 and TRBJ2-1; D perhaps matches TRBD2 (6 bases). V was pared by 10 bases and J by 0 bases, with 16 bases between. CDR3 length equals 15 residues. The germline V gene encodes CDR1 LGHNA and CDR2 YSLEER. CDR3 coding DNA: TGCGCCACCACGGAGGGCCCCTTCTCCTACAATGAGCAGTTCTTC. Translating gives CATTEGPFSYNEQFF.